This T cell receptor (beta chain) is drawn from a study of regulatory T cells in long-lasting Graves disease. In this sample, this clonotype turned up many times. Its cognate antigen is unknown. Time point of the sample: newly diagnosed GD, antithyroid drugs for less than 3 months. With RNA extracted from PBMCs as input, the TCR library was made. The patients included were those that came from an endocrinology department in Xi'an, China. Arm-PCR of CDR3 regions and iRepertoire HTBI primers were used to build TCR beta libraries. Using its own MiXCR run on the multiplex PCR reads, TCRdb lists one record per CDR3 protein. The sample contains about 450,000 distinct CDR3 sequences, about 15% of which appear only once. There are 14 residues in the CDR3. The trim removed 3 bases at V and 2 bases at J, leaving 1 base unmatched. Germline CDR1 SEHNR, CDR2 FQNEAQ (reference sequence). Study outcomes and limitations: Among the persistent patients, 2,741 public clonotypes were shared, more than the 850 to 1,000 shared among new patients. Thyroid tissue was not sampled; only peripheral blood was.

The sample was also reused in another study, on T cells in Graves' hyperthyroidism and ophthalmopathy. From that second work: First-round RT-PCR of the TCR CDR3 relied on the HTBI primer set.

This clonotype was obtained from a woman in her thirties with Graves disease. The gene calls are TRBV7-9 and TRBJ2-3; TRBD2 agrees at 8 bases. This sample comprised peripheral blood mononuclear cells (PBMCs), obtained at new diagnosis, from a patient treated with antithyroid drugs. The CDR3 here is CASSFSGVTDTQYF. CDR3 nucleotide sequence: TGTGCCAGCAGCTTTAGCGGGGTCACAGATACGCAGTATTTT.